A single sample is the source of the 22 T cell receptor beta chains below, sequenced in a study of T-cell memory formation after mild COVID-19 (dated by TCRdb to the early 2020s). Libraries came from 5' RACE. Sequencing used an Illumina NovaSeq 6000. TCRdb handled the public reads itself, with Q25 trimming in fastp and clone calling in MiXCR, and kept productive beta chains. Rows are unified per CDR3 protein, each entry keeping the most common DNA and genes. Recorded for this sample are 100,000 to 150,000 distinct CDR3 sequences; 17% of them occurred a single time. Approximately 5.5% of the sample rests with the top ten. Sequenced: PBMCs or a T cell subset sorted from them (not recorded which). The receptor source for this set is a man aged 18 to 29 who had mild COVID-19 (a few samples of this study predate the infection). The sample titles of this study are shuffled in the database, so cell type and time point are left out; the donor was told from shared clones.

The V call is TRBV10-3, the J call TRBJ2-3; 8 bases line up with TRBD2. J lost 0 bases, V lost 10 bases, and 9 bases had no gene match. There are 15 residues in the CDR3. Germline CDR1 is ENHRY and CDR2 is SYGVKD. The CDR3 DNA follows: TGTGCCACCCGCGATCGGGGGGGTAGCACAGATACGCAGTATTTT. Translated, it gives CATRDRGGSTDTQYF.

The chain recombines TRBV7-9 with TRBJ1-1; D is uncertain. V was pared by 5 bases and J by 6 bases, with 13 bases between. Germline CDR1 and CDR2: SEHNR and FQNEAQ (reference sequence). The CDR3 is made up of 13 amino acids. The CDR3 spells CASSSRWVAEAFF. The CDR3 nucleotides are TGTGCCAGCAGCAGTCGATGGGTTGCTGAAGCTTTCTTT.

This clonotype has more than one count but fewer than ten. The rearrangement links TRBV15 to TRBJ1-6, with D maybe TRBD1 (5 bases). Germline loops: CDR1 LNHNV, CDR2 YYDKDF (reference sequence). This CDR3 has 13 amino acids. The V gene lost 2 bases and the J gene lost 10 bases, with 9 bases spanning the gap. The CDR3, as DNA: TGTGCCACCAGCAGAACAGGAGACTCACCCCTCCACTTT. Translating gives CATSRTGDSPLHF.

The gene calls are TRBV7-2 and TRBJ2-3; 8 nucleotides align to TRBD1. In germline, CDR1 is SGHTA, CDR2 FQGNSA. Trimming at V came to 2 bases and at J to 1 base, leaving 2 bases not matched to a gene. This CDR3 is 15 amino acids long. The CDR3 DNA reads as TGTGCCAGCAGCTTACCGACAGGGGGCACAGATACGCAGTATTTT. Protein: CASSLPTGGTDTQYF.

This clonotype was seen more than once but under ten times. The V call is TRBV5-5, the J call TRBJ2-5; D gene uncertain. The CDR3 sequence is 14 residues long. Germline V gives CDR1 SGHKS, CDR2 YYEKEE (reference sequence). Trimming removed 0 bases from V and 9 bases from J, with 15 bases in between. The chain's CDR3 is CASSLAGRSGSQYF. CDR3 DNA: TGTGCCAGCAGCTTGGCAGGACGGAGTGGGTCCCAGTACTTC.

This clonotype has more than one count but fewer than ten. The genes are TRBV5-5 and TRBJ2-3; D is unclear. The CDR3 loop spans 11 amino acids. Germline V gives CDR1 SGHKS, CDR2 YYEKEE (reference sequence). Trimming took 6 bases from V and 4 from J, leaving 6 bases between them. CDR3 nucleotide sequence: TGTGCCAGCAAGGAAGCAGATACGCAGTATTTT. It specifies CASKEADTQYF. The whole variable domain, remainder taken from reference TRBV5-5 and TRBJ2-3, is DAGVTQSPTHLIKTRGQQVTLRCSPISGHKSVSWYQQVLGQGPQFIFQYYEKEERGRGNFPDRFSARQFPNYSSELNVNALLLGDSALYLCASKEADTQYFGPGTRLTVL.

The chain has TRBV6-5 and TRBJ2-7; 10 bases map to TRBD2. CDR3 length equals 13 residues. V lost 9 bases, J lost 3 bases, and 5 bases stayed unmatched. CDR1 MNHEY and CDR2 SVGAGI come from the germline V gene. The CDR3 DNA reads TGTGCCAGTACTAGCGGGGATAACTACGAGCAGTACTTC. It translates to CASTSGDNYEQYF.

This chain uses TRBV7-2 with TRBJ2-1; TRBD2 might be the D (5 bases). Deletions cut 5 bases from V and 5 bases from J, with 19 bases between. Germline V gives CDR1 SGHTA, CDR2 FQGNSA. CDR3 size: 16 residues. CDR3 amino acids: CASSIFASRTDNEQFF. CDR3 DNA: TGTGCCAGCAGCATATTTGCGTCTCGGACTGACAATGAGCAGTTCTTC.

V is TRBV4-2 and J is TRBJ1-1; TRBD1 might be the D (5 bases). Germline CDR1 reads LGHNA; CDR2 reads YNFKEQ. The CDR3 is 14 residues long. With 4 bases removed from V and 5 bases from J, the gap between germline ends came to 14 bases. CDR3 nucleotides: TGTGCCAGCAGCCTAGATCAGGGAAGGACTGAAGCTTTCTTT. Translated: CASSLDQGRTEAFF.

This clonotype turned up a few times. The genes are TRBV12-3 or TRBV12-4 and TRBJ1-2; D is perhaps TRBD1 (6 bases). V lost 6 bases and J lost 3, with 14 bases in between. The CDR3 is 14 amino acids. CDR3 residues: CASSLQGNYYGYTF. The CDR3 bases are TGTGCCAGCAGCTTACAGGGAAATTACTATGGCTACACCTTC.

The chain uses TRBV12-3 or TRBV12-4 and TRBJ2-7; 7 bases are shared with TRBD1. The length of the CDR3 is 14 residues. The trim removed 3 bases at V and 1 base at J, leaving 3 bases unmatched. This CDR3 is CASSLTGHSYEQYF. Written as DNA, the CDR3 is TGTGCCAGCAGTTTGACAGGGCATTCCTACGAGCAGTACTTC.

This chain links TRBV3-1 with TRBJ1-2; D is perhaps TRBD1 (6 bases). The ends were cut back, 6 bases at V and 2 bases at J, with 16 bases in the middle. The CDR3 totals 15 residues. The V gene's germline CDR1 is LGHDT and CDR2 YNNKEL (reference sequence). The DNA of the CDR3 is TGTGCCAGCAGAGGGATGGGGACACCGAACTATGGCTACACCTTC. Protein: CASRGMGTPNYGYTF.

This clonotype was observed a handful of times. The CDR3 is CASSLQAGASEQFF. The CDR3 bases are TGTGCCAGCAGCTTACAAGCGGGGGCCAGTGAGCAGTTCTTC. This chain connects TRBV7-2 to TRBJ2-1; 8 bases are a match to TRBD2. The CDR3 is made up of 14 amino acids. V dropped 2 bases and J dropped 9; count of bases not matched to a gene: 6. The germline V gene has CDR1 SGHTA and CDR2 FQGNSA. Using reference TRBV7-2 and TRBJ2-1 for the parts outside the CDR3, the full variable domain is GAGVSQSPSNKVTEKGKDVELRCDPISGHTALYWYRQSLGQGLEFLIYFQGNSAPDKSGLPSDRFSAERTGGSVSTLTIQRTQQEDSAVYLCASSLQAGASEQFFGPGTRLTVL.

This clonotype was observed a few times. V and J are TRBV4-1 and TRBJ1-2; D ambiguous. Germline lookup yields CDR1 MGHRA and CDR2 YSYEKL. Trimming removed 4 bases from V and 4 bases from J, with 13 bases in between. The CDR3 is made up of 14 amino acids. CDR3 DNA sequence: TGCGCCAGCAGCCTTGACACGATAGGCTATGGCTACACCTTC. Protein: CASSLDTIGYGYTF.

This clonotype was picked up a small number of times. The chain has TRBV7-6 and TRBJ2-7; TRBD1 matches 7 bases. With 6 bases clipped from V and 4 bases from J, the junction kept 9 bases outside the gene matches. The CDR3 is made up of 14 amino acids. CDR1 is SGHVS and CDR2 is FNYEAQ in the germline V gene. Written as DNA, the CDR3 is TGTGCCAGCAGTACCGGGACAGTATCGTACGAGCAGTACTTC. Its protein is CASSTGTVSYEQYF.

This clonotype was observed a handful of times. The CDR3 spells CSAAPGGTTQYF. CDR3 DNA: TGCAGTGCTGCCCCGGGAGGGACGACGCAGTATTTT. J is TRBJ2-3 and V is TRBV20-1; TRBD2 matches at 8 bases. V was pared by 5 bases and J by 9 bases, with 7 bases of the junction left unmatched. The CDR3 length is 12 residues. Germline V lookup: CDR1 DFQATT, CDR2 SNEGSKA (reference sequence).

J is TRBJ1-5 and V is TRBV19, with D unresolved. CDR3 length: 14 residues. Trimming removed 2 bases at V and 4 bases at J, with 9 bases between. The germline V gene encodes CDR1 LNHDA and CDR2 SQIVND (reference sequence). The chain's CDR3 is CASSITLGNQPQHF. The CDR3 DNA reads TGTGCCAGTAGTATAACCCTAGGGAATCAGCCCCAGCATTTT. Filled out from reference TRBV19 and TRBJ1-5, the complete variable domain reads DGGITQSPKYLFRKEGQNVTLSCEQNLNHDAMYWYRQDPGQGLRLIYYSQIVNDFQKGDIAEGYSVSREKKESFPLTVTSAQKNPTAFYLCASSITLGNQPQHFGDGTRLSIL.

This sequence joins TRBV29-1 and TRBJ2-5; D unclear. Trimming took off 0 bases at V and 5 bases at J, with 10 bases between the two ends. The CDR3 covers 13 residues. Germline-derived CDR1 and CDR2 are SQVTM and ANQGSEA. CDR3 amino acids: CSVEESRPETQYF. Here the CDR3 DNA reads TGCAGCGTTGAAGAGTCGCGCCCGGAGACCCAGTACTTC.

The sample holds a few counts of this clonotype. The gene calls are TRBV20-1 and TRBJ2-5; 8 bases align to TRBD1. V lost 6 bases, J lost 4 bases, and 13 bases stayed unmatched. Looked up from germline, CDR1 is DFQATT and CDR2 is SNEGSKA (reference sequence). This CDR3 region has 15 residues. CDR3 protein: CSALDRVVPTETQYF. The CDR3 DNA sequence: TGCAGTGCCCTGGACAGGGTGGTACCGACAGAGACCCAGTACTTC.

The chain carries TRBV10-3 and TRBJ2-2, with 12 nucleotides matching TRBD2. J was trimmed by 7 bases and V by 8 bases; bases with no gene match: 14. The length of the CDR3 is 17 residues. Germline V CDR1 and CDR2: ENHRY, SYGVKD. CDR3 in amino acids: CAIGPHLAGGHIGELFF. In DNA form, the CDR3 reads TGTGCCATCGGCCCACACCTAGCGGGGGGGCATATCGGGGAGCTGTTTTTT.

J is TRBJ1-2 and V is TRBV5-1; D possibly corresponds to TRBD1 (6 bases). Trimming removed 3 bases at V and 1 base at J, with 7 bases between. Germline-derived CDR1 and CDR2 are SGHRS and YFSETQ. This CDR3 contains 13 residues. The CDR3 reads CASSWDNNYGYTF. The CDR3 bases are TGCGCCAGCAGCTGGGACAATAACTATGGCTACACCTTC.

This clonotype was seen repeatedly, ten times or more. The rearrangement uses TRBV3-1 and TRBJ2-7, with D uncertain. Germline V gene sequence: CDR1 LGHDT, CDR2 YNNKEL (reference sequence). The length of the CDR3 is 13 residues. V gave up 5 bases and J gave up 3 bases, with 11 bases separating them. CDR3 loop: CASSGPPLYEQYF. The CDR3 DNA reads as TGTGCCAGCAGCGGGCCGCCGCTCTACGAGCAGTACTTC.